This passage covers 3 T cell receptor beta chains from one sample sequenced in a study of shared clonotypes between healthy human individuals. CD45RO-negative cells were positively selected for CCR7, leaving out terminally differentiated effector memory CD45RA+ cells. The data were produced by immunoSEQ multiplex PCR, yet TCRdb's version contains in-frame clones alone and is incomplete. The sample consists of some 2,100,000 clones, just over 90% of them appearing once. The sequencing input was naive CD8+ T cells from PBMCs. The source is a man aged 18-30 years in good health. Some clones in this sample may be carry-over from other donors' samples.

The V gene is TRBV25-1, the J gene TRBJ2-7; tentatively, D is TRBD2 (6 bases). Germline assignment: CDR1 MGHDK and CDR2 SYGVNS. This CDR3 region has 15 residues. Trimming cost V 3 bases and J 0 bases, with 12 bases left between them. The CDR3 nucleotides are TGTGCCAGCAGTGAGGACGGGGGAATCTCCTACGAGCAGTACTTC. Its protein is CASSEDGGISYEQYF.

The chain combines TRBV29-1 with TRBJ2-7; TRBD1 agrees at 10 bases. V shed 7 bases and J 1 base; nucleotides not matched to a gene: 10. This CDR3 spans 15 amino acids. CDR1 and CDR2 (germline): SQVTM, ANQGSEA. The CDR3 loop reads CSATGGQGVSYEQYF. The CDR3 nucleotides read TGCAGCGCGACAGGAGGACAGGGGGTTTCCTACGAGCAGTACTTC.

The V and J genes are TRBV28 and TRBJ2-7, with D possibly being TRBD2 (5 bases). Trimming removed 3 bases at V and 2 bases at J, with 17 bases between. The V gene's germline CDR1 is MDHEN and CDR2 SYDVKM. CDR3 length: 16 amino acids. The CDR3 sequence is CASSFSRANIAYEQYF. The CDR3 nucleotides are TGTGCCAGCAGTTTTTCGAGGGCCAACATAGCCTACGAGCAGTACTTC. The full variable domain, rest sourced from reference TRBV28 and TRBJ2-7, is DVKVTQSSRYLVKRTGEKVFLECVQDMDHENMFWYRQDPGLGLRLIYFSYDVKMKEKGDIPEGYSVSREKKERFSLILESASTNQTSMYLCASSFSRANIAYEQYFGPGTRLTVT.